At least ten counts were recorded for the clone carrying this TCR beta chain. This sample was taken from a study of neurological immune-mediated disorders. TCRdb re-called the 5' RACE reads with MiXCR, one entry per CDR3 protein. The sample consists of tens of thousands of distinct CDR3 sequences, roughly 13% of them appearing once. The germline V gene has CDR1 MNHEY and CDR2 SMNVEV (reference sequence). Trimming pared 3 bases from V and 2 bases from J, leaving 8 bases between. The CDR3 consists of 14 residues. It was blood bank volunteers in Maryland, USA who made up the healthy controls. V and J are TRBV27 and TRBJ2-1, with a tentative D call TRBD2 (5 bases). The receptor was derived from a female donor in good health. The material sequenced was PBMCs. The CDR3 DNA follows: TGTGCCAGCAGTTTGGAGCGGCCCTACAATGAGCAGTTCTTC. As protein: CASSLERPYNEQFF.